The present entry profiles one T cell receptor beta chain with its context. The data derive from a study of blood T cells in healthy people across ages. Across the study: Template switching caught about one barcoded beta molecule for each two T cells.

A second PCR, run for roughly 7 to 12 cycles, used a sample-barcoded 5' primer plus a J-beta primer mix. TCRdb re-called the 5' RACE reads through MiXCR, storing one row per CDR3 protein. The sample has hundreds of thousands of distinct CDR3 sequences, about three fifths seen once; the top ten hold 22%. A minimum of 5 micrograms of total RNA was extracted per sample. This clonotype originated in a man aged 25 to 40 in good health. Sequencing was done on a sample of blood.

The CDR3 DNA follows: TGTGCCAGCAGTTTACAAGAGCGGGGAGGCTACACCTTC. This gives the protein CASSLQERGGYTF. The chain employs TRBV6-6 and TRBJ1-2, with D unclear. The CDR3 has 13 residues. V lost 4 bases, J lost 8 bases, and 14 bases lay in between. Germline V gene sequence: CDR1 MNHNY, CDR2 SVGAGI (reference sequence).